This T cell receptor (beta chain) was sequenced during a study of blood T cells in healthy people across ages. Overall study results and limits: Whereas aged donors had fewer naive CD4+ cells, long-lived donors had more of them and higher diversity. With naive T cell percentage, TCR beta diversity showed a strong correlation. Possibly confounding the expanded clonotype changes was the fact that donor CMV status was unknown.

Using a J-beta primer mix together with a sample-barcoded 5' primer, a second PCR was run for about 6 to 12 cycles. TCRdb passed the 5' RACE reads through MiXCR, listing each CDR3 protein once. The data show fewer than 2 million distinct CDR3 sequences, approximately 40% seen once. The CDR3 sequence is 14 residues long. Trimming stripped 2 bases from V and 0 bases from J, with 7 bases between. Germline V gives CDR1 MNHEY, CDR2 SVGEGT. On this clonotype itself: Its antigen is not identified. Because the CDR3 is missing its conserved closing phenylalanine or tryptophan, this is likely a read error.

Sequencing used blood. This sequence was found in a human donor in good health. The chain recombines TRBV6-2 or TRBV6-3 with TRBJ2-5; no definite D call. The CDR3 spells CASSYEPYQETQYC. In nucleotides, the CDR3 is TGTGCCAGCAGTTACGAACCGTACCAAGAGACCCAGTACTGC.